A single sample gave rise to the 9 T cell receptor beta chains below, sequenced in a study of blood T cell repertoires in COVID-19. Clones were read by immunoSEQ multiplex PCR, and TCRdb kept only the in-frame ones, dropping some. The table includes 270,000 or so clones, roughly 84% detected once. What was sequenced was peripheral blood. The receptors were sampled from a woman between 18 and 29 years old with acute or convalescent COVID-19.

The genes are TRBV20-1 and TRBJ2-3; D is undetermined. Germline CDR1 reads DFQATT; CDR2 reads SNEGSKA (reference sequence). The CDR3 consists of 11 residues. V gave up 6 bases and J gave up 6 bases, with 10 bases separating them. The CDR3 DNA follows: TGCAGTGCCCCGGAGCTTGATACGCAGTATTTT. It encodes CSAPELDTQYF.

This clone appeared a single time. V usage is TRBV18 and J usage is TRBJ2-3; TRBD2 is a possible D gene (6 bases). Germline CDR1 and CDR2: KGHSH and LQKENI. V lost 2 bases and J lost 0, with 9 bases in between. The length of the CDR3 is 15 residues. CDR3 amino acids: CASSPLEGSTDTQYF. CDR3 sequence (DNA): TGTGCCAGCTCACCATTGGAGGGTAGCACAGATACGCAGTATTTT.

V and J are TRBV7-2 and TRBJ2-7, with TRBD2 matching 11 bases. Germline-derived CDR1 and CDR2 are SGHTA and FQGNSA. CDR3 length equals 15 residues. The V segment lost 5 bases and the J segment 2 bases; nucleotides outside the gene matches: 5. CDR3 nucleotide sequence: TGTGCCAGCAGCCCAGGACTAGCGGGCCCCTACGAGCAGTACTTC. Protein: CASSPGLAGPYEQYF.

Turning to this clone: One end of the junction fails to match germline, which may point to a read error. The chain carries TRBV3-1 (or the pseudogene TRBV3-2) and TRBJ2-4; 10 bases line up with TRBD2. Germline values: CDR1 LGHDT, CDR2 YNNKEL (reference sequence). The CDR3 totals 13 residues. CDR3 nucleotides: TGTGCCAGCAGCCCAAGACTAGCGGGCTTTCTGAACTTC. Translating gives CASSPRLAGFLNF.

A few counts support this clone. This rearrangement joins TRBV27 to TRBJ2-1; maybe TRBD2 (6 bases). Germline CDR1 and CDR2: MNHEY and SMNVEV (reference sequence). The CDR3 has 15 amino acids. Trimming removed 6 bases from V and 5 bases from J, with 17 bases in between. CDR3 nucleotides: TGTGCCAGCAGCCGCACTAGCCCCGGCGACAATGAGCAGTTCTTC. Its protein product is CASSRTSPGDNEQFF.

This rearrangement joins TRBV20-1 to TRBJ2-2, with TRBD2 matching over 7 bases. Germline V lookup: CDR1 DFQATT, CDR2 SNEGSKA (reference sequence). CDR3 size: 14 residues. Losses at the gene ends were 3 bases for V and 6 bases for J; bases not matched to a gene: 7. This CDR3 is CSASGGREPGELFF. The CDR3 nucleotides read TGCAGTGCTAGTGGAGGGAGGGAACCCGGGGAGCTGTTTTTT.

The CDR3 DNA follows: TGTGCCAGCAGCCAGGGTCAGGGAAGGATTTCTGGAAACACCATATATTTT. Protein product: CASSQGQGRISGNTIYF. The chain is built from TRBV5-4 and TRBJ1-3, with D perhaps matching TRBD1 (5 bases). This CDR3 comprises 17 residues. V lost 4 bases, J lost 1 base, and 18 bases lay in between. Germline CDR1 reads SGHNT; CDR2 reads YYREEE (reference sequence).

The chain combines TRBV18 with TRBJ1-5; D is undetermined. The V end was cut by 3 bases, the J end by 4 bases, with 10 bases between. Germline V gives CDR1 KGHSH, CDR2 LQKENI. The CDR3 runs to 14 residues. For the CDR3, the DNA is TGTGCCAGCTCACCGTACCCGGGAAATCAGCCCCAGCATTTT. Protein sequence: CASSPYPGNQPQHF.

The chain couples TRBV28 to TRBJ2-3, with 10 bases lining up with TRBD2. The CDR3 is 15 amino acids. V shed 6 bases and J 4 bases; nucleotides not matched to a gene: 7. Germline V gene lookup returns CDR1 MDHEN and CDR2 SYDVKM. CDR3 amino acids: CASSPGLAASDTQYF. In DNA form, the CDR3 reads TGTGCCAGCAGCCCTGGACTAGCGGCCTCAGATACGCAGTATTTT.